Each of the 18 T cell receptor beta chains below was sequenced from the same sample in a study of naive and memory T cell subsets. Two oligonucleotides, mixed equimolar, formed the beta constant-region primer covering TRBC1 and TRBC2. Four rounds of PCR amplified the ligated cDNA using nested alpha and beta constant-region primers plus SP2. TCRdb recomputed calls from the UMI-ligation and nested PCR reads with MiXCR, one row per CDR3 protein. The profile covers 95,000 to 110,000 distinct CDR3 sequences, with about 14% appearing a single time and about 3% taken by the ten largest. The antigens these receptors bind are not known. General study results and limits: Naive repertoires, especially CD8, held a few larger clonotypes, possibly memory cells re-expressing CD45RA.

The material sequenced was naive CD8+ T cells from blood. These receptors came from a human donor in good health.

There are a few counts of this clonotype. This rearrangement joins TRBV9 to TRBJ1-5; maybe TRBD1 (5 bases). The V gene's germline CDR1 is SGDLS and CDR2 YYNGEE. V was cut by 3 bases and J by 1 base, with 11 bases left in between. This CDR3 is built from 15 residues. CDR3 in amino acids: CASSAGSGSNQPQHF. CDR3 DNA sequence: TGTGCCAGCAGCGCAGGGAGCGGAAGCAATCAGCCCCAGCATTTT.

This clonotype was picked up many times. The chain couples TRBV10-3 to TRBJ2-6; possibly TRBD2 for D (5 bases). This CDR3 has 18 residues. Trimming pared 0 bases from V and 0 bases from J, leaving 12 bases between. Germline lookup yields CDR1 ENHRY and CDR2 SYGVKD. The DNA of the CDR3 is TGTGCCATCAGTGAGTCGATAGCGAATTTCTCTGGGGCCAACGTCCTGACTTTC. Translated, it gives CAISESIANFSGANVLTF.

This clonotype appeared many times. The chain joins TRBV19 to TRBJ2-7; D unclear. V lost 5 bases and J lost 7, with 18 bases in between. This CDR3 region has 14 residues. CDR1 LNHDA and CDR2 SQIVND come from the germline V gene (reference sequence). CDR3 amino acids: CASSSIDFPSEQYF. DNA for the CDR3: TGTGCCAGTAGTTCCATCGACTTCCCTTCGGAGCAGTACTTC.

Many counts were recorded for this clonotype. The chain joins TRBV12-3 or TRBV12-4 to TRBJ1-2; possibly TRBD1 for D (6 bases). The V end was cut by 9 bases, the J end by 3 bases, with 23 bases between. This CDR3 is built from 16 residues. The CDR3 DNA follows: TGTGCCAGTCTTGTGTCATTGCCGGGACACGACTATGGCTACACCTTC. Translated, it gives CASLVSLPGHDYGYTF.

The chain employs TRBV29-1 and TRBJ1-2, with a possible D match to TRBD1 (6 bases). This CDR3 comprises 15 residues. The germline V gene encodes CDR1 SQVTM and CDR2 ANQGSEA. Trimming took off 4 bases at V and 4 bases at J, with 19 bases between the two ends. The CDR3, as DNA: TGCAGCGTTGTCGGGCAGGGGACGGAACTCTATGGCTACACCTTC. Encoded protein: CSVVGQGTELYGYTF. Filled out from reference TRBV29-1 and TRBJ1-2, the complete variable domain reads SAVISQKPSRDICQRGTSLTIQCQVDSQVTMMFWYRQQPGQSLTLIATANQGSEATYESGFVIDKFPISRPNLTFSTLTVSNMSPEDSSIYLCSVVGQGTELYGYTFGSGTRLTVV.

This sequence joins TRBV6-6 and TRBJ1-5, with a tentative D call TRBD1 (6 bases). The CDR3 is 18 amino acids. Per the germline V gene, CDR1 is MNHNY and CDR2 is SVGAGI (reference sequence). V was pared by 0 bases and J by 0 bases, with 15 bases between. CDR3 in DNA: TGTGCCAGCAGTTACTCGAACCGGGACACCCATAGCAATCAGCCCCAGCATTTT. This translates into CASSYSNRDTHSNQPQHF.

This clonotype was picked up many times. CDR3: CASSQDRWNQPQHF. CDR3 nucleotides: TGCGCCAGCAGCCAAGACAGGTGGAATCAGCCCCAGCATTTT. The chain links TRBV4-3 to TRBJ1-5; no firm D call. There are 14 residues in the CDR3. From germline, CDR1 is LGHNA and CDR2 YSLEER. The V end lost 0 bases, the J end lost 4 bases, and 7 bases lay between the germline ends.

The chain uses TRBV15 and TRBJ1-5; 8 nucleotides align to TRBD1. This CDR3 has 13 residues. Germline V gene sequence: CDR1 LNHNV, CDR2 YYDKDF (reference sequence). Germline trimming cut 8 bases from V and 3 bases from J; bases unmatched to any gene: 3. The CDR3 sequence is CATRDRTNQPQHF. The CDR3 nucleotides read TGTGCCACCCGGGACAGGACCAATCAGCCCCAGCATTTT.

The chain couples TRBV4-3 to TRBJ1-6; D unclear. V lost 0 bases, J lost 7 bases, and 10 bases lay in between. This CDR3 is built from 15 residues. Per germline, CDR1 LGHNA and CDR2 YSLEER. DNA of the CDR3: TGCGCCAGCAGCCAAGATGGCGGGCTCAATTCACCCCTCCACTTT. Amino acids: CASSQDGGLNSPLHF.

J is TRBJ2-1 and V is TRBV20-1; 10 bases match TRBD2. This CDR3 region has 16 residues. Unmatched junction bases numbered 5, after V lost 0 bases and J lost 3 bases. The germline CDR1 and CDR2 sequences are DFQATT and SNEGSKA (reference sequence). The CDR3 region is CSARDLAGEIYNEQFF. CDR3 DNA: TGCAGTGCTAGAGATCTAGCGGGAGAAATCTACAATGAGCAGTTCTTC.

The rearrangement uses TRBV13 and TRBJ2-5; the match to TRBD1 covers 10 bases. This CDR3 spans 15 amino acids. The V gene end was trimmed by 6 bases and the J gene end by 3 bases; junction bases not matched to a gene: 7. Germline CDR1 reads PRHDT; CDR2 reads FYEKMQ (reference sequence). CDR3 coding DNA: TGTGCCAGCAGGAAAACCGGGACAGGGGAAGAGACCCAGTACTTC. It is translated as CASRKTGTGEETQYF.

There are a few counts of this clonotype. This chain connects TRBV2 to TRBJ2-7, with 8 bases lining up with TRBD1. V shed 6 bases and J 4 bases; nucleotides not matched to a gene: 14. This CDR3 has 16 amino acids. Germline V gives CDR1 SNHLY, CDR2 FYNNEI. The CDR3 protein is CASRPGTGPSGYEQYF. CDR3 DNA sequence: TGTGCCAGCAGACCCGGGACAGGCCCCAGTGGGTACGAGCAGTACTTC.

This clonotype has a handful of counts. The chain joins TRBV7-2 to TRBJ1-2; no clear D. V dropped 5 bases and J dropped 6 bases, with 22 bases sitting between them. Germline V gives CDR1 SGHTA, CDR2 FQGNSA. The CDR3 extends over 16 amino acids. CDR3 nucleotide sequence: TGTGCCAGCAGCGACCAAATAGGCCCGCCTGGGCATGGCTACACCTTC. Translating gives CASSDQIGPPGHGYTF.

The chain couples TRBV12-5 to TRBJ2-7; the D call may be TRBD1 or TRBD2 (5 bases each). V was pared by 8 bases and J by 6 bases, with 11 bases between. The V gene's germline CDR1 is LGHNT and CDR2 FRNRAP. The CDR3 is made up of 11 amino acids. This chain's CDR3 is CASQSGSEQYF. CDR3 sequence (DNA): TGTGCTAGTCAGTCAGGGAGCGAGCAGTACTTC.

The rearrangement uses TRBV12-3 or TRBV12-4 and TRBJ1-1; D call uncertain. The CDR3 is 14 residues long. The V gene lost 6 bases and the J gene lost 3 bases, with 14 bases spanning the gap. The CDR3 is CASRTELGDTEAFF. The CDR3 DNA is TGTGCCAGCAGAACCGAACTCGGGGACACTGAAGCTTTCTTT.

This chain uses TRBV7-9 with TRBJ2-1, with TRBD2 identical over 9 bases. The CDR3 consists of 16 residues. CDR1 and CDR2 from the germline V gene are SEHNR and FQNEAQ (reference sequence). With 3 bases clipped from V and 2 bases from J, the junction kept 5 bases outside the gene matches. CDR3 DNA sequence: TGTGCCAGCAGCTTCGATAGCGGGAGAACCTACAATGAGCAGTTCTTC. Its protein is CASSFDSGRTYNEQFF.

In its sample, this clonotype was seen many times. The chain recombines TRBV7-6 with TRBJ1-1; no firm D call. Trimming removed 5 bases from V and 5 bases from J, with 15 bases in between. CDR1 and CDR2 from the germline V gene are SGHVS and FNYEAQ. The CDR3 length is 14 residues. CDR3 bases: TGTGCCAGCAGCCAAGGAGAGGGAGAAACTGAAGCTTTCTTT. Translated: CASSQGEGETEAFF. The whole variable domain, remainder taken from reference TRBV7-6 and TRBJ1-1, is GAGVSQSPRYKVTKRGQDVALRCDPISGHVSLYWYRQALGQGPEFLTYFNYEAQQDKSGLPNDRFSAERPEGSISTLTIQRTEQRDSAMYRCASSQGEGETEAFFGQGTRLTVV.

The V gene is TRBV7-9, the J gene TRBJ2-1; TRBD2 might be the D (6 bases). Germline V gene data show CDR1 as SEHNR and CDR2 as FQNEAQ (reference sequence). The CDR3 extends over 13 amino acids. Trimming stripped 5 bases from V and 5 bases from J, with 10 bases between. The chain's CDR3 is CASSPSENNEQFF. The DNA for the CDR3 is TGTGCCAGCAGCCCTAGCGAGAACAATGAGCAGTTCTTC.